The 16 T cell receptor beta chains reported below all come from one sample, sequenced in a study of blood T cell repertoires in COVID-19 (dated by TCRdb to 2018 to 2021). The library was built by means of the immunoSEQ multiplex PCR assay. This immuneACCESS table, as held by TCRdb, lists in-frame sequences with V and J called but not all clones. Of the missing ones, under half trace to an unresolved V gene in checked studies; the others have no known cause. This sample holds approximately 100,000 clones; 70% to 80% were observed only once. The top ten clones comprise roughly 24% of the sample. Sequencing was carried out using peripheral blood. The receptors shown here come from a man aged 65 to 79 with acute or convalescent COVID-19.

A few counts support this clone. The gene calls are TRBV5-8 and TRBJ2-7; tentatively, D is TRBD1 (5 bases). The germline V gene has CDR1 SGHTS and CDR2 YDEGEE. CDR3 length equals 11 residues. Trimming stripped 0 bases from V and 11 bases from J, with 9 bases between. Here the CDR3 DNA reads TGTGCCAGCAGCTTGGTCGCAGGGAAGTACTTC. Translated: CASSLVAGKYF.

This sequence joins TRBV6-1 and TRBJ1-6; the D gene is possibly TRBD1 (5 bases). Germline CDR1 and CDR2: MNHNS and SASEGT. V was trimmed by 0 bases and J by 3 bases, leaving 9 bases between them. The CDR3 totals 16 residues. For the CDR3, the DNA is TGTGCCAGCAGTGAAGCCTTGACAGTCTATAATTCACCCCTCCACTTT. Residues: CASSEALTVYNSPLHF.

The chain has TRBV9 and TRBJ2-1; no firm D call. This CDR3 spans 16 amino acids. The V gene lost 4 bases and the J gene lost 2 bases, with 16 bases spanning the gap. Germline CDR1 is SGDLS and CDR2 is YYNGEE. CDR3: CASSPSGSRTYNEQFF. The CDR3 bases are TGTGCCAGCAGCCCCTCGGGTAGCCGGACCTACAATGAGCAGTTCTTC.

The chain has TRBV11-3 and TRBJ1-1, with a weak D call TRBD1 (5 bases). Germline V gene sequence: CDR1 SGHNT, CDR2 YENEEA. Trimming cost V 5 bases and J 0 bases, with 13 bases left between them. This CDR3 contains 15 residues. The CDR3 DNA follows: TGTGCCAGCAGCCTAGCCGACAGATTGAACACTGAAGCTTTCTTT. As protein: CASSLADRLNTEAFF.

The rearrangement uses TRBV15 and TRBJ2-1; 12 nucleotides match TRBD2. The CDR3 has 16 residues. With 5 bases clipped from V and 5 bases from J, the junction kept 7 bases outside the gene matches. CDR1 and CDR2 (germline): LNHNV, YYDKDF (reference sequence). CDR3 DNA sequence: TGTGCCACCAGCGGGCCTAGCGGGAGGGGCCACAATGAGCAGTTCTTC. This codes for CATSGPSGRGHNEQFF.

The rearrangement uses TRBV10-3 and TRBJ2-1; 13 nucleotides align to TRBD2. Trimming removed 3 bases from V and 0 bases from J; junction bases left unmatched: 8. The CDR3 spans 19 residues. Germline CDR1 is ENHRY and CDR2 is SYGVKD. This CDR3 is CAISEKRRTSGSSYNEQFF. In DNA form, the CDR3 reads TGTGCCATCAGTGAAAAACGACGGACTAGCGGGAGCTCCTACAATGAGCAGTTCTTC.

The chain uses TRBV27 and TRBJ2-5; tentative D call: TRBD1 (6 bases). CDR3 length equals 14 residues. Germline CDR1 and CDR2: MNHEY and SMNVEV (reference sequence). The V and J ends lost 6 bases and 5 bases respectively, with 16 bases between them. CDR3 DNA sequence: TGTGCCAGCAGCCTTGGACAGACTGGGGAGACCCAGTACTTC. Protein product: CASSLGQTGETQYF.

V usage is TRBV7-8 and J usage is TRBJ2-2, with D perhaps matching TRBD2 (7 bases). Germline CDR1 SGHVS, CDR2 FQNEAQ. Trimming took 5 bases from V and 5 from J, leaving 15 bases between them. This CDR3 spans 15 amino acids. CDR3 residues: CASSRGGVRTGELFF. DNA of the CDR3: TGTGCCAGCAGCCGAGGGGGGGTACGGACCGGGGAGCTGTTTTTT.

The V and J genes are TRBV7-2 and TRBJ2-4; 8 positions agree with TRBD1. Germline loops: CDR1 SGHTA, CDR2 FQGNSA. There are 18 residues in the CDR3. Trimming took 2 bases from V and 8 from J; bases not matched to a gene: 17. In nucleotides, the CDR3 is TGTGCCAGCAGCTTATTCAGGGGGCGCATTGGGGTGGCGGACATTCAGTACTTC. Amino acids: CASSLFRGRIGVADIQYF.

This sequence joins TRBV28 and TRBJ2-5, with a weak D call TRBD2 (6 bases). Germline V gene lookup returns CDR1 MDHEN and CDR2 SYDVKM. The CDR3 spans 14 residues. V lost 2 bases and J lost 8, with 15 bases in between. CDR3 in amino acids: CASSLQLAVRTQYF. CDR3 DNA: TGTGCCAGCAGTTTACAACTAGCAGTTAGAACCCAGTACTTC.

The chain uses TRBV6-8 and TRBJ2-1; D might be TRBD2 (5 bases). This CDR3 has 16 amino acids. The ends were cut back, 6 bases at V and 2 bases at J, with 17 bases in the middle. Per the germline V gene, CDR1 is MNHGY and CDR2 is SAAAGT. The CDR3 DNA is TGTGCCAGCAGCCAACTACTAGTCTCTACCTACAATGAGCAGTTCTTC. Protein sequence: CASSQLLVSTYNEQFF.

V usage is TRBV28 and J usage is TRBJ2-3; maybe TRBD2 (6 bases). The V end lost 7 bases, the J end lost 0 bases, and 8 bases lay between the germline ends. The CDR3 spans 13 residues. CDR1 and CDR2 from the germline V gene are MDHEN and SYDVKM. The CDR3 DNA sequence: TGTGCCAGCAAGGGAGGAAGCACAGATACGCAGTATTTT. Amino acids: CASKGGSTDTQYF. The whole variable domain, remainder taken from reference TRBV28 and TRBJ2-3, is DVKVTQSSRYLVKRTGEKVFLECVQDMDHENMFWYRQDPGLGLRLIYFSYDVKMKEKGDIPEGYSVSREKKERFSLILESASTNQTSMYLCASKGGSTDTQYFGPGTRLTVL.

The rearrangement uses TRBV2 and TRBJ2-5; 11 positions match TRBD2. The CDR3 is 17 amino acids. Germline V gene data show CDR1 as SNHLY and CDR2 as FYNNEI. V lost 0 bases, J lost 4 bases, and 7 bases stayed unmatched. The CDR3 here is CASSEATTSGSRETQYF. CDR3 nucleotides: TGTGCCAGCAGTGAAGCTACAACTAGCGGGAGTCGAGAGACCCAGTACTTC.

This chain uses TRBV3-1 (or the pseudogene TRBV3-2) with TRBJ1-6; no clear D. CDR1 LGHDT and CDR2 YNNKEL come from the germline V gene (reference sequence). Trimming removed 1 base from V and 10 bases from J, with 8 bases in between. The CDR3 contains 13 residues. The CDR3 DNA reads as TGTGCCAGCAGCCAAGCTGACAAATCACCCCTCCACTTT. This sequence encodes CASSQADKSPLHF.

CDR3 coding DNA: TGTGCCAGCAGTTACTCTCCGACAGGGGTCAATCAGCCCCAGCATTTT. This codes for CASSYSPTGVNQPQHF. The chain joins TRBV6-5 to TRBJ1-5; 8 bases are a match to TRBD1. Trimming took 0 bases from V and 3 from J; bases not matched to a gene: 4. Germline V gene lookup returns CDR1 MNHEY and CDR2 SVGAGI. The CDR3 runs to 16 residues.

The chain is built from TRBV1 and TRBJ2-1; TRBD2 is the table's D call, not checked against the DNA. TRBV1 is reported as a pseudogene. CDR3 length: 13 residues. The DNA for the CDR3 is TGCACCAGCAGCCCGAGGACTAGCGTTGAGCAGTTCTTC. The encoded protein is CTSSPRTSVEQFF.